Below, 8 T cell receptor beta chains from the same sample are listed, as sequenced in a study of CD8 T cells in Susac syndrome. cDNA came from roughly 0.53 to 1 ug RNA primed by random hexamers. TCRdb re-derived calls from the immunoSEQ multiplex PCR reads in MiXCR, one entry per CDR3 protein. In the table there are about 200,000 distinct CDR3 sequences, about 95% of which are singletons. The specimen sequenced was CD4+ T cells from PBMCs. The receptors here all came from a human donor in good health.

The chain recombines TRBV12-3 or TRBV12-4 with TRBJ2-5; no firm D call. The CDR3 extends over 14 amino acids. Trimming cost V 4 bases and J 1 base, with 10 bases left between them. DNA of the CDR3: TGTGCCAGCAGTTCAAATGGGCCCCAAGAGACCCAGTACTTC. Residues: CASSSNGPQETQYF.

This CDR3 reads CSARGGGVGYGYTF. The DNA of the CDR3 is TGCAGTGCTCGCGGGGGAGGGGTGGGCTATGGCTACACCTTC. The V call is TRBV20-1, the J call TRBJ1-2, with D possibly TRBD1 on 5 matching bases. V was clipped by 5 bases and J by 4 bases, with 17 bases between them. This CDR3 has 14 amino acids. Germline V lookup: CDR1 DFQATT, CDR2 SNEGSKA (reference sequence).

V usage is TRBV30 and J usage is TRBJ1-2; D perhaps matches TRBD1 (6 bases). With 1 base removed from V and 3 bases from J, the gap between germline ends came to 9 bases. CDR3 length: 13 amino acids. Germline-derived CDR1 and CDR2 are GTSNPN and SVGIG (reference sequence). Written as DNA, the CDR3 is TGTGCCTGGAGTGCGGGGGCTGACTATGGCTACACCTTC. The encoded protein is CAWSAGADYGYTF.

CDR3 DNA: TGCGCCAGCAGCCAGAGGCCAGCGGCGACGGGAGAGACCCAGTACTTC. Translating it yields CASSQRPAATGETQYF. The chain couples TRBV4-3 to TRBJ2-5; perhaps TRBD2 as D (5 bases). Germline CDR1 LGHNA, CDR2 YSLEER. CDR3 length equals 16 residues. V lost 3 bases and J lost 4, with 18 bases in between.

The V gene is TRBV5-1, the J gene TRBJ2-1, with 12 bases fitting TRBD2. Germline CDR1 and CDR2: SGHRS and YFSETQ. The CDR3 length is 16 residues. V lost 0 bases to trimming and J lost 9 bases; unmatched junction nucleotides: 7. The CDR3 DNA sequence: TGCGCCAGCAGCTTGGTCGAGACTAGCGGGGGCGGTGAGCAGTTCTTC. Encoded protein: CASSLVETSGGGEQFF. The variable domain in full, with the rest retrieved from reference TRBV5-1 and TRBJ2-1, is KAGVTQTPRYLIKTRGQQVTLSCSPISGHRSVSWYQQTPGQGLQFLFEYFSETQRNKGNFPGRFSGRQFSNSRSEMNVSTLELGDSALYLCASSLVETSGGGEQFFGPGTRLTVL.

V usage is TRBV19 and J usage is TRBJ1-2; 7 positions match TRBD1. With 7 bases clipped from V and 4 bases from J, the junction kept 12 bases outside the gene matches. Germline assignment: CDR1 LNHDA and CDR2 SQIVND (reference sequence). This CDR3 is 15 amino acids long. The CDR3 DNA sequence: TGTGCCAGTACCCCTACGACAGGGACCTTCTATGGCTACACCTTC. It specifies CASTPTTGTFYGYTF.

This clonotype was counted once. This chain joins TRBV29-1 and TRBJ2-1; TRBD1 is a possible D gene (6 bases). The germline CDR1 and CDR2 sequences are SQVTM and ANQGSEA. Trimming took off 6 bases at V and 4 bases at J, with 16 bases between the two ends. CDR3 length equals 14 residues. The CDR3 DNA follows: TGCAGCGTCTCGAAAGGGGACATTTACAATGAGCAGTTCTTC. Its protein is CSVSKGDIYNEQFF.

The rearrangement uses TRBV27 and TRBJ1-2; D gene uncertain. The CDR3 spans 12 residues. Germline values: CDR1 MNHEY, CDR2 SMNVEV (reference sequence). Trimming stripped 4 bases from V and 8 bases from J, with 11 bases between. CDR3 in DNA: TGTGCCAGCAGTTGGGCAGGAGGAGGCTACACCTTC. Its translation is CASSWAGGGYTF.